This TCR beta chain was identified in a study of cytomegalovirus exposure and HLA in healthy donors. Assay used: immunoSEQ multiplex PCR; TCRdb lists only in-frame clones, some missing. The sample consists of about 130,000 clones, about 90% of them appearing once. V lost 5 bases and J lost 0, with 9 bases in between. This CDR3 has 14 amino acids. Germline CDR1 and CDR2: SGHRS and YFSETQ. The donors were in the approximately 120-subject validation cohort; that cohort was separate from the approximately 700-subject first cohort. This clone was counted once. The chain employs TRBV5-1 and TRBJ2-1; D unresolved. This clonotype was sampled from a woman aged 25 to 39 in good health and CMV-seropositive. Input material: PBMCs. The CDR3 bases are TGCGCCAGCAGAATCGTGAGCTCCTACAATGAGCAGTTCTTC. Translated: CASRIVSSYNEQFF.